This T cell receptor (beta chain) was sequenced in a study of blood T cell repertoires in COVID-19. Study information: COVID-19 samples collected from the United States, Italy and Spain covered acute and convalescent phases.

Profiled with immunoSEQ multiplex PCR; TCRdb holds only in-frame clones, not every one. The sample has 90,000 to 120,000 clones, over 65% seen once. Germline loops: CDR1 MDHEN, CDR2 SYDVKM. V lost 5 bases and J lost 4, with 18 bases in between. CDR3 size: 15 residues. Sequenced material: peripheral blood. This receptor was taken from a woman aged 35 to 49 with acute or convalescent COVID-19. The chain combines TRBV28 with TRBJ2-7; possibly TRBD1 for D (6 bases). The CDR3 loop is CASSLYRDMSYEQYF. As DNA, the CDR3 is TGTGCCAGCAGTCTGTACCGGGACATGTCTTACGAGCAGTACTTC.